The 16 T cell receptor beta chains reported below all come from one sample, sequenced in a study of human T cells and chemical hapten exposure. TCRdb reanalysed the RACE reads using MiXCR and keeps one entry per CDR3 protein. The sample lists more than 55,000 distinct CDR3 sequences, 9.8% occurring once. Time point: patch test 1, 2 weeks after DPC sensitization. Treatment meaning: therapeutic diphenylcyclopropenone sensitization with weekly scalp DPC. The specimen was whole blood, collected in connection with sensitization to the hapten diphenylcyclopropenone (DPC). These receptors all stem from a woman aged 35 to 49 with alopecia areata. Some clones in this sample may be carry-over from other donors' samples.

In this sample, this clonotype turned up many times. CDR3: CATSRVVAGSYGYTF. As DNA, the CDR3 is TGTGCCACCAGCAGAGTGGTGGCAGGAAGCTATGGCTACACCTTC. The chain combines TRBV15 with TRBJ1-2; D remains ambiguous. Germline V gives CDR1 LNHNV, CDR2 YYDKDF (reference sequence). The CDR3 runs 15 residues. Trimming pared 1 base from V and 4 bases from J, leaving 13 bases between.

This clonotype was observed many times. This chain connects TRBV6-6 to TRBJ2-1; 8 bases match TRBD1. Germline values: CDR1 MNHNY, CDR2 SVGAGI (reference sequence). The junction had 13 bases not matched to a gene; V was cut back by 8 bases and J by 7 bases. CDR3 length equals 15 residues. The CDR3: CASRVTGGSRNEQFF. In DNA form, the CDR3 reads TGTGCCAGCCGAGTCACAGGGGGGTCACGGAATGAGCAGTTCTTC.

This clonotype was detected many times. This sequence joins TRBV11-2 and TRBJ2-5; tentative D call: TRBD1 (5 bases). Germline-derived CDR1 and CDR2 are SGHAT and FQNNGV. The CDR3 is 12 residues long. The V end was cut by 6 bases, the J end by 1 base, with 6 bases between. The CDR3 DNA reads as TGTGCCAGCAGGGACACCCAAGAGACCCAGTACTTC. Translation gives CASRDTQETQYF.

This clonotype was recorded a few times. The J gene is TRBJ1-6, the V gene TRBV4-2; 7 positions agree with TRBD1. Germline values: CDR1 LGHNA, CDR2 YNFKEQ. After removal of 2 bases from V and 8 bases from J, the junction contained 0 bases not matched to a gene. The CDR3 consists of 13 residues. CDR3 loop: CASSQTGDSPLHF. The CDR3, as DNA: TGTGCCAGCAGCCAAACAGGGGATTCACCCCTCCACTTT.

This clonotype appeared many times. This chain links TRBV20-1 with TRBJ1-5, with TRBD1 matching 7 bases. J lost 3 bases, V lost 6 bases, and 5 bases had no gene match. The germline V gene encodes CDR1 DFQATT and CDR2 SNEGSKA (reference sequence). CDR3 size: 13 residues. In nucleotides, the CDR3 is TGCAGTGCCGGACAGGTTAACAATCAGCCCCAGCATTTT. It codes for CSAGQVNNQPQHF.

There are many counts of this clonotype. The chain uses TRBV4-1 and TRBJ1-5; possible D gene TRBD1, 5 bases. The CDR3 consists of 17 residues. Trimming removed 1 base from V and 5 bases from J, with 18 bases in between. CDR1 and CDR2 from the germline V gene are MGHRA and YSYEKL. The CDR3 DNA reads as TGCGCCAGCAGCCAAGTAGGGCGCAGGGCCGACGATCAGCCCCAGCATTTT. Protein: CASSQVGRRADDQPQHF.

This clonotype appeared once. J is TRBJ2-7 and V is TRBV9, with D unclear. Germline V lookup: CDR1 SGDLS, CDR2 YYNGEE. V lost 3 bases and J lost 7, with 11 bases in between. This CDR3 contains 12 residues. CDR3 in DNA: TGTGCCAGCAGCGCCTTCCCGGGTGAGCAGTACTTC. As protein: CASSAFPGEQYF.

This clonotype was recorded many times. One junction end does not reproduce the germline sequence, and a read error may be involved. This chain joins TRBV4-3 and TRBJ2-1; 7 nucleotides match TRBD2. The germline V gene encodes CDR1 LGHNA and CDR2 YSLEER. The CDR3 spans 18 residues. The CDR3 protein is CASSQDYTELALHNERFF. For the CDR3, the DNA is TGCGCCAGCAGCCAAGACTATACGGAACTAGCGCTTCACAATGAGCGGTTCTTC.

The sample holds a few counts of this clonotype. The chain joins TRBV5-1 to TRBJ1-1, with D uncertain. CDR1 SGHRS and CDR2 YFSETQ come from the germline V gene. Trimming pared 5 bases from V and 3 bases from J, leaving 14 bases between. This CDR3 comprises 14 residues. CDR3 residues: CASRELRLDTEAFF. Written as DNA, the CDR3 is TGCGCCAGCAGGGAGTTGCGCCTCGACACTGAAGCTTTCTTT.

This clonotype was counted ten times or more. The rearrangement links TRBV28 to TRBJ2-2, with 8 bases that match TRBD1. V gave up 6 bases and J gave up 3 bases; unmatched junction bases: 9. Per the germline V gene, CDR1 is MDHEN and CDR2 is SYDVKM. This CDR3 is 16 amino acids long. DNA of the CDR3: TGTGCCAGCAGCGTATCGACAGGGGAATACACCGGGGAGCTGTTTTTT. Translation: CASSVSTGEYTGELFF.

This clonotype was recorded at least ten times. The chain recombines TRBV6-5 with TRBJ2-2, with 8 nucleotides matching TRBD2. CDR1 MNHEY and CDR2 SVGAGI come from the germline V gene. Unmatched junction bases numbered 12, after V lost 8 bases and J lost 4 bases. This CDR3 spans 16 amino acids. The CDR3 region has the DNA TGTGCCAGCTATAGACCCGGACTAGCCGGCACCGGGGAGCTGTTTTTT. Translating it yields CASYRPGLAGTGELFF.

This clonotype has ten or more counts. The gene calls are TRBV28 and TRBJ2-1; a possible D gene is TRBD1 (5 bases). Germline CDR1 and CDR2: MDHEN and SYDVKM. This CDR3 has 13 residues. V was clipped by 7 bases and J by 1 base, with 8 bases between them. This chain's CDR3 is CASTQGSYNEQFF. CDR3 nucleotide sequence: TGTGCCAGCACCCAGGGATCCTACAATGAGCAGTTCTTC.

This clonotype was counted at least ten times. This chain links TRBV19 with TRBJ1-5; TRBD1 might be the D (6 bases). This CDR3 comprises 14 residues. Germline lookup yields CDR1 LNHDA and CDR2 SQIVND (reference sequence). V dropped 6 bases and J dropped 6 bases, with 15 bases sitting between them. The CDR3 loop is CASREQGWSQPQHF. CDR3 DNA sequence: TGTGCCAGTAGGGAACAGGGTTGGAGTCAGCCCCAGCATTTT. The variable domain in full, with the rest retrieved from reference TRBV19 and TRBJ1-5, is DGGITQSPKYLFRKEGQNVTLSCEQNLNHDAMYWYRQDPGQGLRLIYYSQIVNDFQKGDIAEGYSVSREKKESFPLTVTSAQKNPTAFYLCASREQGWSQPQHFGDGTRLSIL.

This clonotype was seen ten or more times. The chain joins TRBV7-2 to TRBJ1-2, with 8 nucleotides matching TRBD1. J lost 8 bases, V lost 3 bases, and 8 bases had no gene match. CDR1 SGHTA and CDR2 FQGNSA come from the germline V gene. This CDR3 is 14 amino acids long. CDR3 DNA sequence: TGTGCCAGCAGCTTGATAGGGACAGGCGAAGGCTACACCTTC. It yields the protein CASSLIGTGEGYTF.

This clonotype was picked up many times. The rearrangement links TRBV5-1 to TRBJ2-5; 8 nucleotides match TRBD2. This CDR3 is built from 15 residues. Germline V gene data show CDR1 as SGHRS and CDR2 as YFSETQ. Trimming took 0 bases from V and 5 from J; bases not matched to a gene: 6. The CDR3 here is CASSLVAGGAETQYF. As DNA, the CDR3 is TGCGCCAGCAGCTTGGTGGCGGGGGGCGCGGAGACCCAGTACTTC.

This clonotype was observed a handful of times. In DNA, the CDR3 is TGCAGCGTTGATTCCAGGGGGTATGGCTACACCTTC. Its protein is CSVDSRGYGYTF. This chain uses TRBV29-1 with TRBJ1-2; 7 bases map to TRBD1. The CDR3 totals 12 residues. V was pared by 3 bases and J by 5 bases, with 3 bases of the junction left unmatched. CDR1 is SQVTM and CDR2 is ANQGSEA in the germline V gene.